This TCR beta chain was sequenced in a study of cytomegalovirus exposure and HLA in healthy donors. Study observations and caveats: The authors later found HLA-associated TCR beta chains more clonally expanded than equally common others.

Germline assignment: CDR1 ENHRY and CDR2 SYGVKD. The CDR3 covers 13 residues. Unmatched junction bases numbered 8, after V lost 10 bases and J lost 7 bases. Remarks on this clone: Its cognate antigen is unknown.

PCR used 60 Vbeta primers and 13 Jbeta primers. This table comes from immunoSEQ multiplex PCR, and its TCRdb copy is limited to in-frame clones, with some not included. The table has over 150,000 clones, about 76% seen once. Sequences were obtained from PBMCs. The gene calls are TRBV10-3 and TRBJ1-4; 8 bases line up with TRBD1. The receptor was isolated from a woman in her 40s in good health and CMV-seropositive. The CDR3: CATSDREGEKLFF. The CDR3 bases are TGTGCCACCTCGGACAGGGAGGGTGAAAAACTGTTTTTT.